Below, 19 T cell receptor beta chains from the same sample are listed, as sequenced in a study of T cells in Graves' hyperthyroidism and ophthalmopathy. From RNA transcripts, TCR beta CDR3 regions were amplified. The TCR CDR3 was amplified in a first-round RT-PCR using the HTBI primer set. TCRdb reprocessed the multiplex PCR reads with MiXCR, giving one entry per CDR3 protein. The sample records roughly 800,000 distinct CDR3 sequences, 38% being singletons. The material sequenced was blood. All receptors come from a man between 18 and 29 years old with Graves' hyperthyroidism.

The rearrangement joins TRBV29-1 to TRBJ1-1, with TRBD1 identical over 8 bases. CDR3 length: 13 amino acids. Trimming took 7 bases from V and 5 from J; bases not matched to a gene: 9. Germline CDR1 reads SQVTM; CDR2 reads ANQGSEA. The CDR3 region has the DNA TGCAGCGCTACAGGGGGAGATGGGACTGAAGCTTTCTTT. Translation: CSATGGDGTEAFF.

The sample holds a few counts of this clonotype. The chain links TRBV12-3 or TRBV12-4 to TRBJ2-5; TRBD2 matches 9 bases. V shed 6 bases and J 5 bases; nucleotides not matched to a gene: 10. This CDR3 is 15 amino acids long. CDR3: CASSTTGTSRETQYF. The CDR3 nucleotides read TGTGCCAGCAGCACCACCGGGACTAGCCGGGAGACCCAGTACTTC.

The gene calls are TRBV19 and TRBJ2-6; the D gene is possibly TRBD1 (6 bases). There are 16 residues in the CDR3. V was pared by 6 bases and J by 10 bases, with 22 bases between. The germline V gene has CDR1 LNHDA and CDR2 SQIVND (reference sequence). CDR3 protein: CASRSGARERGNVLTF. CDR3 DNA sequence: TGTGCCAGTAGATCAGGGGCGAGGGAAAGGGGGAACGTCCTGACTTTC. Complete variable domain (other parts from reference TRBV19 and TRBJ2-6): DGGITQSPKYLFRKEGQNVTLSCEQNLNHDAMYWYRQDPGQGLRLIYYSQIVNDFQKGDIAEGYSVSREKKESFPLTVTSAQKNPTAFYLCASRSGARERGNVLTFGAGSRLTVL.

The chain is built from TRBV11-3 and TRBJ2-7, with TRBD1 matching 7 bases. CDR1 is SGHNT, CDR2 YENEEA, per germline. The CDR3 sequence is 14 residues long. The trim removed 6 bases at V and 2 bases at J, leaving 7 bases unmatched. CDR3 nucleotides: TGTGCCAGCAGTACTACAGGGGCCGCCTACGAGCAGTACTTC. Residues: CASSTTGAAYEQYF.

V is TRBV12-3 or TRBV12-4 and J is TRBJ1-1; 7 bases line up with TRBD1. The CDR3 loop spans 15 amino acids. V lost 3 bases, J lost 4 bases, and 8 bases stayed unmatched. The CDR3: CASSFQGGRRTEAFF. The DNA of the CDR3 is TGTGCCAGCAGTTTCCAGGGGGGAAGACGCACTGAAGCTTTCTTT.

Remarks on this clonotype: A much more abundant neighbour one base away suggests this may be a read error. The chain carries TRBV5-1 and TRBJ1-2, with D perhaps TRBD1 (5 bases). CDR1 and CDR2 (germline): SGHRS, YFSETQ. The CDR3 is made up of 15 amino acids. Trimming pared 3 bases from V and 6 bases from J, leaving 18 bases between. The CDR3 DNA reads as TGCGCCAGCAGCTCAAACATTGGGGCGACGAATGGCTACACCTTC. It encodes CASSSNIGATNGYTF.

The genes are TRBV14 and TRBJ1-1; D call uncertain. Between the trimmed V and J ends, which lost 0 bases and 4 bases, there was a span of 15 bases. The CDR3 runs 16 residues. CDR1 is SGHDN and CDR2 is FVKESK in the germline V gene. The CDR3 is CASSQEGGTKATEAFF. CDR3 DNA sequence: TGTGCCAGCAGCCAAGAGGGAGGAACAAAGGCCACTGAAGCTTTCTTT.

About this clonotype itself: The final CDR3 position lacks the conserved phenylalanine or tryptophan, pointing to a likely read error. The chain uses TRBV5-1 and TRBJ1-1; D not resolved. V shed 1 base and J shed 11 bases, with 18 bases lying between them. The germline CDR1 and CDR2 sequences are SGHRS and YFSETQ. The CDR3 is 14 residues long. Written as DNA, the CDR3 is TGCGCCAGCAGCTTGTTAATTCCGGACTCGGAGGCTTTCTCT. Amino acids: CASSLLIPDSEAFS.

The chain recombines TRBV25-1 with TRBJ1-5; D is ambiguous. The ends were cut back, 3 bases at V and 3 bases at J, with 9 bases in the middle. The CDR3 has 14 residues. Germline loops: CDR1 MGHDK, CDR2 SYGVNS. The CDR3, as DNA: TGTGCCAGCAGTGACCCCGGCCTCAATCAGCCCCAGCATTTT. This encodes CASSDPGLNQPQHF.

This clonotype was counted only a few times. The rearrangement joins TRBV5-1 to TRBJ2-7; possible D gene TRBD1, 6 bases. Between the trimmed V and J ends, which lost 3 bases and 1 base, there was a span of 17 bases. The CDR3 consists of 16 residues. Germline assignment: CDR1 SGHRS and CDR2 YFSETQ. The chain's CDR3 is CASSYIQGAGSYEQYF. CDR3 in DNA: TGCGCCAGCAGCTACATACAGGGCGCAGGATCCTACGAGCAGTACTTC.

The chain carries TRBV24-1 and TRBJ2-6; D uncertain. Germline loops: CDR1 KGHDR, CDR2 SFDVKD. The CDR3 consists of 14 residues. CDR3 in amino acids: CASRVGSGANVLTF. The CDR3 DNA reads as TGTGCTAGCCGGGTAGGCTCTGGGGCCAACGTCCTGACTTTC.

This clonotype was counted only a few times. This chain uses TRBV6-1 with TRBJ1-1; weak D call: TRBD1 (6 bases). The V end was cut by 10 bases, the J end by 4 bases, with 10 bases between. The CDR3 totals 11 residues. CDR1 is MNHNS, CDR2 SASEGT, per germline. The CDR3 here is CATGASTEAFF. Here the CDR3 DNA reads TGTGCCACAGGGGCGAGCACTGAAGCTTTCTTT.

This clonotype appeared many times. The V call is TRBV7-2, the J call TRBJ1-4; TRBD1 might be the D (5 bases). The V gene's germline CDR1 is SGHTA and CDR2 FQGNSA. This CDR3 spans 15 amino acids. Trimming left V 5 bases short and J 4 bases short, with 14 bases between. The CDR3 DNA reads TGTGCCAGCAGCGTCGGGACGGGAGTTAATGAAAAACTGTTTTTT. It encodes CASSVGTGVNEKLFF.

There are a few counts of this clonotype. The gene calls are TRBV5-4 and TRBJ1-1; D uncertain. V lost 2 bases, J lost 1 base, and 12 bases lay in between. The germline gives CDR1 SGHNT, CDR2 YYREEE (reference sequence). The CDR3 is 15 residues long. As DNA, the CDR3 is TGTGCCAGCAGCTTTAAGAACCTTGCGAACACTGAAGCTTTCTTT. Translated, it gives CASSFKNLANTEAFF.

This clonotype came up a few times. This chain uses TRBV11-2 with TRBJ2-7, with 7 bases that match TRBD2. This CDR3 is built from 15 residues. V shed 5 bases and J 2 bases; nucleotides not matched to a gene: 9. Germline lookup yields CDR1 SGHAT and CDR2 FQNNGV. The CDR3 loop reads CASSLPGGPAYEQYF. For the CDR3, the DNA is TGTGCCAGCAGCCTTCCGGGGGGACCCGCCTACGAGCAGTACTTC.

On this clonotype itself: Likely a read error: the CDR3 ends without its conserved phenylalanine or tryptophan. The chain joins TRBV15 to TRBJ1-1; no clear D. Germline CDR1 is LNHNV and CDR2 is YYDKDF (reference sequence). The CDR3 is 12 residues long. As DNA, the CDR3 is TGTGTCACCGCCACAGTTGGAACTGAAGCTTTCTCT. It translates to CVTATVGTEAFS.

Only one count was recorded for this clonotype. The chain joins TRBV12-3 or TRBV12-4 to TRBJ2-5, with 11 bases fitting TRBD2. The CDR3 totals 15 residues. V lost 6 bases and J lost 1; bases outside the gene matches: 4. The CDR3 loop is CASRQLAGVQETQYF. For the CDR3, the DNA is TGTGCCAGCAGGCAACTAGCGGGGGTCCAAGAGACCCAGTACTTC.

The chain is built from TRBV27 and TRBJ2-5; 8 nucleotides line up with TRBD2. The CDR3 totals 15 residues. With V trimmed by 6 bases and J by 1 base, 7 bases remained unmatched. Germline V lookup: CDR1 MNHEY, CDR2 SMNVEV (reference sequence). CDR3 protein: CASRPLAVIQETQYF. CDR3 nucleotide sequence: TGTGCCAGCAGGCCACTAGCGGTGATCCAAGAGACCCAGTACTTC.

Worth noting for this clonotype: A much larger clone differs by one base, so this may be a read error. This chain uses TRBV24-1 with TRBJ2-2; tentatively, D is TRBD1 (7 bases). Germline V CDR1 and CDR2: KGHDR, SFDVKD. The CDR3 has 15 residues. As DNA, the CDR3 is TGTGTCACCAGTGCGGCAGGGGGGCGAGACGGGGAGCTGTTTTTT. Encoded protein: CVTSAAGGRDGELFF.